The 9 T cell receptor beta chains in this list originate from one sample, sequenced in a study of blood T cell repertoires in COVID-19. Measured with immunoSEQ multiplex PCR; TCRdb has only the in-frame clones, and not every one. This table holds about 250,000 clones, about 79% found once. Sequenced material: peripheral blood. The receptors derive from a man older than 75 with acute or convalescent COVID-19.

V is TRBV19 and J is TRBJ1-6; 7 bases agree with TRBD1. The germline gives CDR1 LNHDA, CDR2 SQIVND (reference sequence). CDR3 size: 16 residues. J gave up 5 bases and V 6 bases, and 10 bases lay outside the gene matches. CDR3 amino acids: CASSPIGQADNSPLHF. The CDR3 nucleotides read TGTGCCAGTAGCCCGATCGGACAGGCTGATAATTCACCCCTCCACTTT. Looking up the rest from reference TRBV19 and TRBJ1-6 gives the full variable domain: DGGITQSPKYLFRKEGQNVTLSCEQNLNHDAMYWYRQDPGQGLRLIYYSQIVNDFQKGDIAEGYSVSREKKESFPLTVTSAQKNPTAFYLCASSPIGQADNSPLHFGNGTRLTVT.

This clone was observed a handful of times. V is TRBV6-5 and J is TRBJ1-2; 10 bases are shared with TRBD1. CDR3 length equals 15 residues. The germline V gene encodes CDR1 MNHEY and CDR2 SVGAGI. V lost 6 bases, J lost 2 bases, and 6 bases stayed unmatched. Written as DNA, the CDR3 is TGTGCCAGCAGACGTCCGGGACAGGGGAACTATGGCTACACCTTC. Its translation: CASRRPGQGNYGYTF.

This chain connects TRBV29-1 to TRBJ2-1; D might be TRBD2 (5 bases). The germline V gene has CDR1 SQVTM and CDR2 ANQGSEA. The germline V and J ends were trimmed by 6 bases and 0 bases, with 9 bases remaining between them. The CDR3 length is 13 residues. CDR3 nucleotide sequence: TGCAGCGTACCCCGGGACTCCTACAATGAGCAGTTCTTC. This gives the protein CSVPRDSYNEQFF.

This chain uses TRBV18 with TRBJ2-3; 7 bases align to TRBD1. V lost 3 bases to trimming and J lost 3 bases; unmatched junction nucleotides: 6. The CDR3 has 15 residues. The V gene's germline CDR1 is KGHSH and CDR2 LQKENI. CDR3 loop: CASSPTGYGTDTQYF. The CDR3 DNA sequence: TGTGCCAGCTCACCGACAGGGTATGGGACAGATACGCAGTATTTT. Variable domain in full (rest from reference TRBV18 and TRBJ2-3): NAGVMQNPRHLVRRRGQEARLRCSPMKGHSHVYWYRQLPEEGLKFMVYLQKENIIDESGMPKERFSAEFPKEGPSILRIQQVVRGDSAAYFCASSPTGYGTDTQYFGPGTRLTVL.

This clone was seen a single time. This rearrangement joins TRBV11-2 to TRBJ2-2; D may be TRBD1 (6 bases). CDR1 is SGHAT, CDR2 FQNNGV, per germline. V was cut by 7 bases and J by 5 bases, with 17 bases left in between. The CDR3 consists of 15 residues. CDR3 DNA sequence: TGTGCCAGCACAAAGGGGGACGTGGGGACCGGGGAGCTGTTTTTT. This encodes CASTKGDVGTGELFF.

DNA for the CDR3: TGTGCCAGCAGCTGGCATGGCAATGAGCAGTTCTTC. Translating gives CASSWHGNEQFF. The chain carries TRBV7-3 and TRBJ2-1; no clear D gene. Germline V gene data show CDR1 as SGHTA and CDR2 as FQGTGA. V was pared by 4 bases and J by 6 bases, with 7 bases between. CDR3 length: 12 residues.

The chain links TRBV5-8 to TRBJ2-1, with TRBD2 identical over 10 bases. Germline CDR1 is SGHTS and CDR2 is YDEGEE. V lost 5 bases to trimming and J lost 6 bases; unmatched junction nucleotides: 2. CDR3 length equals 13 residues. The DNA of the CDR3 is TGTGCCAGCAGGACTAGCGGGTTCAATGAGCAGTTCTTC. It codes for CASRTSGFNEQFF.

This clone has a handful of counts. The chain has TRBV7-9 and TRBJ2-3; D call uncertain. The CDR3 extends over 15 amino acids. V was trimmed by 2 bases and J by 0 bases, leaving 9 bases between them. Germline V CDR1 and CDR2: SEHNR, FQNEAQ (reference sequence). The CDR3, as DNA: TGTGCCAGCAGCTTAACTGCATCTAGCACAGATACGCAGTATTTT. It yields the protein CASSLTASSTDTQYF. Based on the CDR3 plus reference TRBV7-9 and TRBJ2-3, the full variable domain is DTGVSQNPRHKITKRGQNVTFRCDPISEHNRLYWYRQTLGQGPEFLTYFQNEAQLEKSRLLSDRFSAERPKGSFSTLEIQRTEQGDSAMYLCASSLTASSTDTQYFGPGTRLTVL.

With respect to this clone: The junction and the germline gene differ at one end; a read error may be behind it. The chain couples TRBV5-1 to TRBJ2-2, with D maybe TRBD1 (7 bases). The CDR3 extends over 12 amino acids. Germline values: CDR1 SGHRS, CDR2 YFSETQ. The CDR3 sequence: CASSLAGQAGIF. The DNA of the CDR3 is TGCGCCAGCAGCTTGGCCGGACAGGCGGGGATTTTT. The variable domain in full, with the rest retrieved from reference TRBV5-1 and TRBJ2-2, is KAGVTQTPRYLIKTRGQQVTLSCSPISGHRSVSWYQQTPGQGLQFLFEYFSETQRNKGNFPGRFSGRQFSNSRSEMNVSTLELGDSALYLCASSLAGQAGIFGEGSRLTVL.